Presented here are 31 T cell receptor beta chains from one specimen sequenced in a study of blood T cells in healthy people across ages. For the second PCR, which ran for about 7 to 11 cycles, a sample-barcoded 5' primer and a J-beta primer mix were used. TCRdb re-analysed the 5' RACE reads in MiXCR, keeping a single row per CDR3 protein. The table lists about 780,000 distinct CDR3 sequences, 46% of them singletons. The sample was blood. The receptors shown here come from a man older than 75 in good health.

The genes are TRBV5-5 and TRBJ2-4; D is unresolved. The DNA end favors TRBJ2-5, so the J call may be wrong. The CDR3 loop spans 13 amino acids. From germline, CDR1 is SGHKS and CDR2 YYEKEE (reference sequence). Here the CDR3 reads CASSCSTQETQYF. CDR3 bases: TGTGCCAGCAGCTGTTCGACGCAAGAGACCCAGTACTTC.

This clonotype was picked up a small number of times. The J gene is TRBJ2-1, the V gene TRBV28; TRBD2 matches 9 bases. CDR3 size: 15 residues. Germline CDR1 is MDHEN and CDR2 is SYDVKM. J was trimmed by 6 bases and V by 5 bases; bases with no gene match: 8. As DNA, the CDR3 is TGTGCCAGCAGTGTTAGCGGGAGTTGGGGCAATGAGCAGTTCTTC. Translation gives CASSVSGSWGNEQFF. Drawing the rest from reference TRBV28 and TRBJ2-1, the complete variable domain is DVKVTQSSRYLVKRTGEKVFLECVQDMDHENMFWYRQDPGLGLRLIYFSYDVKMKEKGDIPEGYSVSREKKERFSLILESASTNQTSMYLCASSVSGSWGNEQFFGPGTRLTVL.

This clonotype was seen a single time. CDR3 region: CASSPLGSGDYGYTF. In DNA form, the CDR3 reads TGTGCCAGCAGTCCCCTTGGGTCAGGGGATTATGGCTACACCTTC. The chain links TRBV28 to TRBJ1-2, with a weak D call TRBD1 (6 bases). The V and J ends lost 5 bases and 5 bases respectively, with 18 bases between them. Germline CDR1 MDHEN, CDR2 SYDVKM. This CDR3 has 15 amino acids.

This chain joins TRBV28 and TRBJ2-7, with TRBD2 matching over 12 bases. Germline CDR1 is MDHEN and CDR2 is SYDVKM. The CDR3 loop spans 17 amino acids. Losses at the gene ends were 4 bases for V and 7 bases for J; bases not matched to a gene: 14. The CDR3, as DNA: TGTGCCAGCAGTTCCCCCAGGCTAGCGGGAGGGCCGGAAGAGCAGTACTTC. It codes for CASSSPRLAGGPEEQYF.

This clonotype was counted once. This may arise from a read error, as a much more abundant clone is one base away. V usage is TRBV5-1 and J usage is TRBJ2-2; D gene unclear. CDR1 is SGHRS and CDR2 is YFSETQ in the germline V gene. The length of the CDR3 is 14 residues. Trimming left V 4 bases short and J 4 bases short, with 11 bases between. As DNA, the CDR3 is TGCGCCAGCAGCCCCACTAACACCACCGGGGAGCTGTTTTTT. Residues: CASSPTNTTGELFF.

This clonotype has only one observation. The chain has TRBV12-5 and TRBJ2-5; no definite D call. In germline, CDR1 is LGHNT, CDR2 FRNRAP. Between the trimmed V and J ends, which lost 2 bases and 11 bases, there was a span of 12 bases. The CDR3 spans 12 residues. The CDR3 sequence: CASGLTGNEQYF. The CDR3 nucleotides read TGTGCTAGTGGTTTGACCGGTAATGAGCAGTACTTC.

This sequence joins TRBV12-3 or TRBV12-4 and TRBJ2-3; D might be TRBD1 (6 bases). Trimming removed 8 bases at V and 3 bases at J, with 18 bases between. The CDR3 has 15 residues. In nucleotides, the CDR3 is TGTGCCAGCTCGTTCTTCACAGGGAAAACAGATACGCAGTATTTT. Amino acids: CASSFFTGKTDTQYF.

This clonotype was seen many times. Germline and junction disagree at one end, which may indicate a read error. This sequence joins TRBV5-1 and TRBJ2-5; 7 bases map to TRBD1. Germline loops: CDR1 SGHRS, CDR2 YFSETQ. This CDR3 is built from 15 residues. The CDR3 protein is CASSLGQGVQETQYF. The DNA of the CDR3 is TGTGCCAGCAGTTTAGGCCAGGGGGTTCAAGAGACCCAGTACTTC.

This clonotype was seen a handful of times. This chain uses TRBV9 with TRBJ2-1; D might be TRBD2 (7 bases). The J call may be incorrect, as the DNA end agrees better with TRBJ2-7. CDR3 size: 16 residues. Germline V gives CDR1 SGDLS, CDR2 YYNGEE. CDR3 DNA: TGTGCCAGCAGCGTCCCAACGGGGGGCTCCTACAATGAGCAGTACTTC. This encodes CASSVPTGGSYNEQYF.

V gene TRBV5-1 combines with J gene TRBJ2-3; possibly TRBD1 for D (7 bases). V lost 4 bases to trimming and J lost 1 base, with 13 bases between them. The CDR3 extends over 15 amino acids. Germline V gene lookup returns CDR1 SGHRS and CDR2 YFSETQ. The DNA of the CDR3 is TGCGCCAGCAGCAAAGTCAGGGGGGGCACAGATACGCAGTATTTT. Translated, it gives CASSKVRGGTDTQYF.

This clonotype has a handful of counts. This chain links TRBV29-1 with TRBJ2-5; no clear D gene. Germline-derived CDR1 and CDR2 are SQVTM and ANQGSEA. Deletions cut 3 bases from V and 2 bases from J, with 16 bases between. This CDR3 is 15 amino acids long. The chain's CDR3 is CSVERFRATQETQYF. The CDR3 region has the DNA TGCAGCGTTGAGAGGTTTAGGGCCACTCAAGAGACCCAGTACTTC.

V gene TRBV6-6 combines with J gene TRBJ2-7; 7 bases fit TRBD1. The J call could be wrong; TRBJ2-4 is a better fit for the DNA end. This CDR3 is 14 amino acids long. Germline V CDR1 and CDR2: MNHNY, SVGAGI (reference sequence). This CDR3 is CASSLERGRNIQYF. The CDR3 coding sequence is TGTGCCAGCAGTTTGGAGAGGGGGCGAAACATTCAGTACTTC.

As concerns this clonotype: A much larger clone lies a single base off, so this may be a read error. This chain links TRBV2 with TRBJ2-5; D gene ambiguous. The CDR3 is 12 amino acids. V gave up 2 bases and J gave up 11 bases, with 12 bases separating them. Germline V gene lookup returns CDR1 SNHLY and CDR2 FYNNEI. The CDR3 bases are TGTGCCAGCAGTGAAAGTGGTAGTGAGCAGTACTTC. Translation gives CASSESGSEQYF.

This clonotype was detected a few times. The rearrangement joins TRBV29-1 to TRBJ1-2, with D possibly being TRBD1 (6 bases). Trimming took 3 bases from V and 0 from J, leaving 8 bases between them. Germline-derived CDR1 and CDR2 are SQVTM and ANQGSEA. The CDR3 totals 13 residues. The CDR3 DNA reads TGCAGCGTTGACCCAGGGGCTAACTATGGCTACACCTTC. Protein: CSVDPGANYGYTF.

A few counts support this clonotype. The chain links TRBV5-1 to TRBJ2-5, with a weak D call TRBD2 (6 bases). The CDR3 consists of 14 residues. V lost 3 bases and J 5 bases, leaving 14 bases between the germline ends. Germline assignment: CDR1 SGHRS and CDR2 YFSETQ. CDR3: CASSSDRSGETQYF. In DNA form, the CDR3 reads TGCGCCAGCAGCTCCGACAGAAGCGGGGAGACCCAGTACTTC.

This clonotype was seen more than once but under ten times. V and J are TRBV7-6 and TRBJ2-5, with 11 bases lining up with TRBD1. The CDR3 consists of 16 residues. Per germline, CDR1 SGHVS and CDR2 FNYEAQ. V shed 0 bases, J shed 6 bases, and the junction held 6 bases outside the gene matches. The CDR3 protein is CASSLAGGQGGKTQYF. The CDR3 DNA is TGTGCCAGCAGCTTAGCGGGGGGACAGGGGGGAAAGACCCAGTACTTC.

This clonotype came up a few times. The V and J genes are TRBV15 and TRBJ2-3, with D hard to call. V lost 0 bases and J 9 bases, leaving 13 bases between the germline ends. CDR1 and CDR2 (germline): LNHNV, YYDKDF (reference sequence). The length of the CDR3 is 14 residues. The chain's CDR3 is CATSRETSKGTQYF. CDR3 nucleotides: TGTGCCACCAGCAGAGAGACTTCCAAAGGGACGCAGTATTTT.

Comment on this clonotype: This may arise from a read error, as a much more abundant clone is one base away. The chain has TRBV7-2 and TRBJ2-1, with D tentatively TRBD1 (6 bases). V shed 4 bases and J shed 13 bases, with 20 bases lying between them. This CDR3 has 14 residues. Germline V CDR1 and CDR2: SGHTA, FQGNSA. CDR3 region: CASSSQGFQETQFF. The CDR3 nucleotides are TGTGCCAGCAGCTCCCAGGGGTTCCAAGAGACCCAGTTCTTC.

The gene calls are TRBV5-1 and TRBJ1-5; D is unresolved. Trimming shortened V by 0 bases and J by 4 bases, and 5 bases separated the two germline ends. Looked up from germline, CDR1 is SGHRS and CDR2 is YFSETQ. The CDR3 extends over 13 amino acids. The DNA of the CDR3 is TGCGCCAGCAGCTTGGAGGCAAATCAGCCCCAGCATTTT. Its translation: CASSLEANQPQHF.

This clonotype was seen only a few times. This chain connects TRBV12-3 or TRBV12-4 to TRBJ2-1; 8 nucleotides agree with TRBD1. V shed 1 base and J 4 bases; nucleotides not matched to a gene: 9. CDR3 size: 17 residues. Here the CDR3 reads CASSLEAGGRGYNEQFF. In nucleotides, the CDR3 is TGTGCCAGCAGTTTAGAGGCAGGGGGCCGAGGATACAATGAGCAGTTCTTC.

This chain's CDR3 is CASTPLTGLAGVSYNEQFF. CDR3 in DNA: TGTGCCAGCACTCCCCTCACGGGACTAGCGGGAGTTTCCTACAATGAGCAGTTCTTC. J is TRBJ2-1 and V is TRBV27, with TRBD2 matching over 14 bases. The CDR3 extends over 19 amino acids. The ends lost 7 bases at V and 1 base at J; junction bases unmatched: 12. Germline-derived CDR1 and CDR2 are MNHEY and SMNVEV (reference sequence).

V gene TRBV27 combines with J gene TRBJ1-3, with D hard to call. The CDR3 runs to 15 residues. Trimming took 2 bases from V and 8 from J, leaving 16 bases between them. Germline V gene data show CDR1 as MNHEY and CDR2 as SMNVEV (reference sequence). The CDR3 DNA follows: TGTGCCAGCAGTTTACGATGGGCCTCGGATGACACCATATATTTT. It encodes CASSLRWASDDTIYF.

This clonotype was detected ten times or more. The chain couples TRBV7-8 to TRBJ2-5; 10 nucleotides line up with TRBD1. Per germline, CDR1 SGHVS and CDR2 FQNEAQ. There are 20 residues in the CDR3. The J segment lost 5 bases and the V segment lost 5 bases, leaving 23 bases of the junction unmatched. CDR3 residues: CASSHPKGGGQGTKLETQYF. CDR3 sequence (DNA): TGTGCCAGCAGCCATCCTAAGGGTGGGGGACAGGGGACCAAGTTGGAGACCCAGTACTTC.

The chain has TRBV7-2 and TRBJ1-2, with D possibly TRBD1 on 6 matching bases. CDR1 is SGHTA, CDR2 FQGNSA, per germline. The CDR3 length is 13 residues. V lost 5 bases, J lost 4 bases, and 11 bases lay in between. The CDR3 is CASSRGGAYGYTF. The CDR3 DNA reads TGTGCCAGCAGCCGGGGGGGGGCCTATGGCTACACCTTC. Complete variable domain (other parts from reference TRBV7-2 and TRBJ1-2): GAGVSQSPSNKVTEKGKDVELRCDPISGHTALYWYRQSLGQGLEFLIYFQGNSAPDKSGLPSDRFSAERTGGSVSTLTIQRTQQEDSAVYLCASSRGGAYGYTFGSGTRLTVV.

The CDR3 nucleotides read TGTGCCAGCCGGGCTCGGACGGCTAACAATGAGCAGTACTTC. Its protein product is CASRARTANNEQYF. The J gene is TRBJ2-1, the V gene TRBV2; no reliable D call. The J call could be wrong; TRBJ2-7 is a better fit for the DNA end. Germline V gene sequence: CDR1 SNHLY, CDR2 FYNNEI. This CDR3 has 14 amino acids.

A word on this clonotype: Germline and junction disagree at one end, which may indicate a read error. The J gene is TRBJ2-1, the V gene TRBV9; 7 bases are shared with TRBD2. Germline CDR1 is SGDLS and CDR2 is YYNGEE. The CDR3 extends over 14 amino acids. CDR3 amino acids: CAGSDGTTDNEQFF. CDR3 nucleotide sequence: TGTGCCGGCAGCGACGGGACTACCGACAATGAGCAGTTCTTC.

Regarding this clonotype: Being one base from a much bigger clone, this may be a read error. V usage is TRBV5-1 and J usage is TRBJ2-5, with 11 bases identical to TRBD2. This CDR3 is built from 16 residues. The trim removed 0 bases at V and 5 bases at J, leaving 6 bases unmatched. Germline V gives CDR1 SGHRS, CDR2 YFSETQ. CDR3 sequence (DNA): TGCGCCAGCAGCTTGGCTGCTAGCGGGAGGATGGAGACCCAGTACTTC. This sequence encodes CASSLAASGRMETQYF.

This clonotype was observed a handful of times. V is TRBV9 and J is TRBJ2-3; D ambiguous. V lost 0 bases to trimming and J lost 6 bases, with 8 bases between them. The CDR3 runs to 13 residues. CDR1 SGDLS and CDR2 YYNGEE come from the germline V gene. As DNA, the CDR3 is TGTGCCAGCAGCGTAGACCAGCCCGATACGCAGTATTTT. Its protein is CASSVDQPDTQYF. Variable domain in full (rest from reference TRBV9 and TRBJ2-3): DSGVTQTPKHLITATGQRVTLRCSPRSGDLSVYWYQQSLDQGLQFLIQYYNGEERAKGNILERFSAQQFPDLHSELNLSSLELGDSALYFCASSVDQPDTQYFGPGTRLTVL.

V gene TRBV30 combines with J gene TRBJ2-3, with TRBD2 matching 10 bases. The junction had 2 bases not matched to a gene; V was cut back by 3 bases and J by 2 bases. Germline V CDR1 and CDR2: GTSNPN, SVGIG (reference sequence). The CDR3 totals 14 residues. As DNA, the CDR3 is TGTGCCTGGAGGCTAGCGGGGGCCACAGATACGCAGTATTTT. It yields the protein CAWRLAGATDTQYF.

This clonotype was seen only a few times. This rearrangement joins TRBV11-3 to TRBJ1-4, with 7 bases fitting TRBD1. J lost 7 bases, V lost 5 bases, and 4 bases had no gene match. This CDR3 is 13 amino acids long. The germline V gene encodes CDR1 SGHNT and CDR2 YENEEA. This CDR3 is CASSPRTGEKLFF. Written as DNA, the CDR3 is TGTGCCAGCAGCCCCCGGACAGGTGAAAAACTGTTTTTT. The variable domain in full, with the rest retrieved from reference TRBV11-3 and TRBJ1-4, is EAGVVQSPRYKIIEKKQPVAFWCNPISGHNTLYWYLQNLGQGPELLIRYENEEAVDDSQLPKDRFSAERLKGVDSTLKIQPAELGDSAVYLCASSPRTGEKLFFGSGTQLSVL.

The chain employs TRBV5-5 and TRBJ2-7; no reliable D call. Germline CDR1 SGHKS, CDR2 YYEKEE (reference sequence). The CDR3 consists of 13 residues. Trimming took 3 bases from V and 2 from J, leaving 9 bases between them. For the CDR3, the DNA is TGTGCCAGCAGCTGCTTTGGCGCCTACGAGCAGTACTTC. Translated, it gives CASSCFGAYEQYF.